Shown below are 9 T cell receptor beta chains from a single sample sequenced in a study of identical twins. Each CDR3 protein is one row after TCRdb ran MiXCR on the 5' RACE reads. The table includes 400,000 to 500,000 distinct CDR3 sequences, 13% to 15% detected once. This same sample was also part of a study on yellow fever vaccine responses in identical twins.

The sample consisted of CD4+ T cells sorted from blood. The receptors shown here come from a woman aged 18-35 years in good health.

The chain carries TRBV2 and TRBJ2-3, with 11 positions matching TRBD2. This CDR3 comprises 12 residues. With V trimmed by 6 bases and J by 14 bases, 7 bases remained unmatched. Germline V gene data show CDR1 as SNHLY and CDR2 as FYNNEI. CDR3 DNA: TGTGCCAGCAGCGACCTAGCGGGGGGTTTGTATTTT. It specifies CASSDLAGGLYF.

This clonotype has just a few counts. CDR3 in DNA: TGTGCCAGCAGTGACCCTTTTAGCGCCGCGACCGGGGAGCTGTTTTTT. Its translation is CASSDPFSAATGELFF. V usage is TRBV28 and J usage is TRBJ2-2; maybe TRBD2 (5 bases). The CDR3 spans 16 residues. CDR1 and CDR2 from the germline V gene are MDHEN and SYDVKM. The germline V and J ends were trimmed by 5 bases and 5 bases, with 18 bases remaining between them.

The CDR3 loop is CASSQAGVTQYF. The CDR3 DNA reads as TGTGCCAGCAGCCAAGCGGGAGTTACGCAGTATTTT. The V call is TRBV14, the J call TRBJ2-3; D is possibly TRBD2 (6 bases). CDR1 and CDR2 from the germline V gene are SGHDN and FVKESK. This CDR3 is built from 12 residues. Trimming shortened V by 1 base and J by 8 bases, and 7 bases separated the two germline ends.

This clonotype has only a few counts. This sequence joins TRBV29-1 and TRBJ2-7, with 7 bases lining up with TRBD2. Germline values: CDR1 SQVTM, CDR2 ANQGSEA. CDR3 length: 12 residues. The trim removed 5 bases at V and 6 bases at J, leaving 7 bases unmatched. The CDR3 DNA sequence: TGCAGCGTTTTCCGGGGGGTATCCGAGCAGTACTTC. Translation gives CSVFRGVSEQYF.

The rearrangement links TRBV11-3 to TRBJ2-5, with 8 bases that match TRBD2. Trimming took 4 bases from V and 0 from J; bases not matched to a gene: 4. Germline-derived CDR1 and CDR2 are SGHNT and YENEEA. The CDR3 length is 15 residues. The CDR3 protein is CASSSIAGNQETQYF. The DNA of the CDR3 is TGTGCCAGCAGCTCTATAGCGGGGAACCAAGAGACCCAGTACTTC.

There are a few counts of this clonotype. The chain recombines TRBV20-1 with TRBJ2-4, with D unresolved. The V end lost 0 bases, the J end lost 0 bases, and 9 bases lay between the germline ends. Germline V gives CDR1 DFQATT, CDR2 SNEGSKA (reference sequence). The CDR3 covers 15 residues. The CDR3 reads CSARERWLAKNIQYF. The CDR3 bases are TGCAGTGCTAGAGAACGGTGGCTAGCCAAAAACATTCAGTACTTC.

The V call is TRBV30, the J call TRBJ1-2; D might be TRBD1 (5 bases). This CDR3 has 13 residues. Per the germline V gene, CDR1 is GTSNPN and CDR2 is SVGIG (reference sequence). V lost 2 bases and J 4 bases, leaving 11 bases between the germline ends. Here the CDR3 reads CAWSTGTLYGYTF. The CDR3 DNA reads TGTGCCTGGAGTACCGGGACTCTCTATGGCTACACCTTC.

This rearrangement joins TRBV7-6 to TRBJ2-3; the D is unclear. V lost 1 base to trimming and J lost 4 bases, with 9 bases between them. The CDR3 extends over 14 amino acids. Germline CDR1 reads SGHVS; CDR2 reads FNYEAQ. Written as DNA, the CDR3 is TGTGCCAGCAGCTTAGGGCCCCCGCCAGATACGCAGTATTTT. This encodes CASSLGPPPDTQYF.

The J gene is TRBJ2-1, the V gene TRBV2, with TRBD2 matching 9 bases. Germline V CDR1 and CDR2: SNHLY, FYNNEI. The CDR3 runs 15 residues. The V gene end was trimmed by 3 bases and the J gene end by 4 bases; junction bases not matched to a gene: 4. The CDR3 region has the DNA TGTGCCAGCAGTGAGCGGGGGGGATCTTACAATGAGCAGTTCTTC. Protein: CASSERGGSYNEQFF.